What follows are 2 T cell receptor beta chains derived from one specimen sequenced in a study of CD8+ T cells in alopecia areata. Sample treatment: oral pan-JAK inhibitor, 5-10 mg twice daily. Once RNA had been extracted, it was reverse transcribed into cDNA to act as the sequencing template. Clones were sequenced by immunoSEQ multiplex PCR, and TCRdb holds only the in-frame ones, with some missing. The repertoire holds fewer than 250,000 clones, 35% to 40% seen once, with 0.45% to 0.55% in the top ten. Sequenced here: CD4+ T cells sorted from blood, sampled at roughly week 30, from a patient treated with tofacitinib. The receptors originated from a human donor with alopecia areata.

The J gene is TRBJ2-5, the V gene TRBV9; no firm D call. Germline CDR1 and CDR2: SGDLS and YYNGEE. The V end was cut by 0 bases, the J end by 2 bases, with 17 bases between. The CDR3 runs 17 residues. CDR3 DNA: TGTGCCAGCAGCGTAGAAAGATGGTCTGGTGGTCAAGAGACCCAGTACTTC. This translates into CASSVERWSGGQETQYF.

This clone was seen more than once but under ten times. The CDR3 coding sequence is TGTGCCAGCAGCGGCAGGGGCAGCAATCAGCCCCAGCATTTT. Amino acid sequence: CASSGRGSNQPQHF. The J gene is TRBJ1-5, the V gene TRBV5-8; D is possibly TRBD1 (6 bases). Germline CDR1 is SGHTS and CDR2 is YDEGEE. CDR3 length equals 14 residues. The V gene lost 4 bases and the J gene lost 1 base, with 9 bases spanning the gap.